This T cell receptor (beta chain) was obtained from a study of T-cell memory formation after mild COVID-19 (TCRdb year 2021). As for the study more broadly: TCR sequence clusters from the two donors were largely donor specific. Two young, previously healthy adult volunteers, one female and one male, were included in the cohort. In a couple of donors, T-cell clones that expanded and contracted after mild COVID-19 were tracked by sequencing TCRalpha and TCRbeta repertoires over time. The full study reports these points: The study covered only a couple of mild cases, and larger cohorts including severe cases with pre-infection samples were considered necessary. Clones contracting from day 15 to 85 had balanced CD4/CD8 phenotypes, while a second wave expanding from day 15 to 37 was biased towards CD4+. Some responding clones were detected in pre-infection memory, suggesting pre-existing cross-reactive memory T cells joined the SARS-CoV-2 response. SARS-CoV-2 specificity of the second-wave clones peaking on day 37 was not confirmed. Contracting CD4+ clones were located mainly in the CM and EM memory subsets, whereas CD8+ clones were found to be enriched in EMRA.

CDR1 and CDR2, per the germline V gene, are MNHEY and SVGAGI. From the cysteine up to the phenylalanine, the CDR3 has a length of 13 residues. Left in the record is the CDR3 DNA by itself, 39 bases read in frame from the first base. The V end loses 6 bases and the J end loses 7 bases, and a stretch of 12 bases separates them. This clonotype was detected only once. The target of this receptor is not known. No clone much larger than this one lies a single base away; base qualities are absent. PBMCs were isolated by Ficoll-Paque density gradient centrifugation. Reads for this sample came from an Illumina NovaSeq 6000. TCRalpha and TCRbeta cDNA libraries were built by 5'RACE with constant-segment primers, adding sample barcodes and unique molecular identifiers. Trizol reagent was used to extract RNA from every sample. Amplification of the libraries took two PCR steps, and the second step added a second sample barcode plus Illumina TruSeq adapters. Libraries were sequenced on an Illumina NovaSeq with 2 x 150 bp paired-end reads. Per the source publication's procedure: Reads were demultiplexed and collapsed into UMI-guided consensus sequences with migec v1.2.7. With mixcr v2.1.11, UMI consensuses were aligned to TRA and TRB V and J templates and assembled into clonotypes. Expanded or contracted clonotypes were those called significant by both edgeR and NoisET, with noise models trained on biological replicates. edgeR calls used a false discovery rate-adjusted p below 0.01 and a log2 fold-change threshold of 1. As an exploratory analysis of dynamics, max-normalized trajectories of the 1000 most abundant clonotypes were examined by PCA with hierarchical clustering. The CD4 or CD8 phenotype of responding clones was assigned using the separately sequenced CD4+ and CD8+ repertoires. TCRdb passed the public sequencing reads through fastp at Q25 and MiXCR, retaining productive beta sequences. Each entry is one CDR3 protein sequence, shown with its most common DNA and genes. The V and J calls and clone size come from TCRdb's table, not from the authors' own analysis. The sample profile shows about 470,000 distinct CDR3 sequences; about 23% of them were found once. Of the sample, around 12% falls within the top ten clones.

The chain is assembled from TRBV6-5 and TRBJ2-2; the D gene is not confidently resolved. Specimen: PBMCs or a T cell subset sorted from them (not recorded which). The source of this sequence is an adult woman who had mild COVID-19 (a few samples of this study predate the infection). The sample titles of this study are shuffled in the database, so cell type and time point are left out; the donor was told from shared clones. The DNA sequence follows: TGTGCCAGCAGCCCAATGGGTAGCGGGGAGCTGTTTTTT. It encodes CASSPMGSGELFF.